The entry below gives a single T cell receptor beta chain sequence along with its context. Antigen: not known. The sample is drawn from a study of post-analysis software for immune sequencing data. Regarding the study as a whole: Strong co-clustering by F measure was evident for samples that had been prepared in the same batch. About five TRBV segments were more frequent in patients than controls; TRBV5-6, TRBV5-1 and TRBV20-1 belonged to this group.

The library was made from cDNA and included unique molecular identifiers. A single record per CDR3 protein comes from TCRdb applying MiXCR to the PCR reads. In the table there are 750,000 to 950,000 distinct CDR3 sequences, roughly half of which are singletons. The germline V gene encodes CDR1 SGHRS and CDR2 YFSETQ. The J segment lost 3 bases and the V segment lost 7 bases, leaving 9 bases of the junction unmatched. There are 16 residues in the CDR3. Material for sequencing was blood. This TCR was sampled from a girl between 10 and 17 years old with multiple sclerosis. The V gene is TRBV5-1, the J gene TRBJ2-1, with TRBD2 matching 11 bases. The CDR3 region has the DNA TGCGCCAGCCGCTCTAGCGGGGGGACCTACTACAATGAGCAGTTCTTC. Protein sequence: CASRSSGGTYYNEQFF.